This T cell receptor beta chain stems from a study of blood T cell repertoires in COVID-19. Study at large: Collection of acute and convalescent COVID-19 samples took place in the United States, Italy and Spain. Sources were T cells, B-cell-depleted T cells, or PBMCs; the material itself was cDNA or gDNA.

The authors' processing: Reference gene primer amplification yielded estimated nucleated cell counts. Some clones are missing from TCRdb's copy, which holds only in-frame ones; the method was immunoSEQ multiplex PCR. That table supplies the V and J calls and clone size; D and trimming were determined from the DNA. The data hold hundreds of thousands of clones, with around 80% observed a single time. The TCR originated in a woman older than 75 with active or convalescent COVID-19. The sample comprised peripheral blood.

The CDR3 spells CATSDSGTRPEGYTF. CDR3 DNA: TGTGCCACCAGTGATTCCGGGACACGGCCGGAGGGCTACACCTTC. The chain combines TRBV24-1 with TRBJ1-2, with D perhaps TRBD1 (6 bases). Germline CDR1 and CDR2: KGHDR and SFDVKD. V dropped 2 bases and J dropped 8 bases, with 17 bases sitting between them. The length of the CDR3 is 15 residues.